This T cell receptor beta chain originates from a study of control samples from healthy donors and cancer patients. The trim removed 3 bases at V and 8 bases at J, leaving 7 bases unmatched. Germline assignment: CDR1 MGHDK and CDR2 SYGVNS. This CDR3 has 15 residues. Generated by immunoSEQ multiplex PCR, the TCRdb table keeps only in-frame clones and is missing some. In the table there are some 77,000 clones, 85% to 90% of which are singletons. Sequences were obtained from blood. The genes are TRBV25-1 and TRBJ2-1, with 10 bases aligning to TRBD2. The source is a woman between 55 and 75 years old in good health. CDR3 protein: CASSDLGAGGHEQFF. The DNA for the CDR3 is TGTGCCAGCAGTGACTTAGGAGCGGGGGGGCATGAGCAGTTCTTC.